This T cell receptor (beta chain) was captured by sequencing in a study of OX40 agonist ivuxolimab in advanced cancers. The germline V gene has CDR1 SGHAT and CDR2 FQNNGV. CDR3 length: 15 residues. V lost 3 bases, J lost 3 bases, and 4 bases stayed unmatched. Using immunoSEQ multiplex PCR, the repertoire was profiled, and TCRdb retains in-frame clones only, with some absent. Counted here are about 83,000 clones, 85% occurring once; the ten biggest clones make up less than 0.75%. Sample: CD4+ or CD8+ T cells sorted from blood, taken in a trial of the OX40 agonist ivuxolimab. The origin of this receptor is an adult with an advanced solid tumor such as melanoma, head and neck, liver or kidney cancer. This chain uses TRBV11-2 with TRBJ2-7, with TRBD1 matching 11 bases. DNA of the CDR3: TGTGCCAGCAGCTTTACCGGGACAGGGGGCTACGAGCAGTACTTC. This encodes CASSFTGTGGYEQYF.